This TCR beta chain was sequenced in a study of regulatory T cells in long-lasting Graves disease. Assembly of TCR beta libraries relied on iRepertoire HTBI primers together with Arm-PCR of CDR3 regions. Each CDR3 protein is one row after TCRdb ran MiXCR on the multiplex PCR reads. The data contain some 470,000 distinct CDR3 sequences, about 22% of them seen just once; the ten biggest clones take up roughly 7.7%. The time point denotes: persistent/refractory GD, antithyroid drugs over 5 years with positive TRAb. TCR sequences were obtained from RNA taken from PBMCs. Germline V gene lookup returns CDR1 GTSNPN and CDR2 SVGIG (reference sequence). Losses at the gene ends were 3 bases for V and 7 bases for J; bases not matched to a gene: 5. CDR3 size: 13 residues.

This sequence originates from a female donor with Graves disease. The specimen was peripheral blood mononuclear cells (PBMCs), collected when the disease was refractory, from a patient treated with antithyroid drugs. The V call is TRBV30, the J call TRBJ1-4, with 7 bases matching TRBD1. Here the CDR3 reads CAWSRGVGEKLFF. CDR3 bases: TGTGCCTGGAGCAGGGGGGTCGGTGAAAAACTGTTTTTT.